This is a list of T cell receptor beta chains from one sample in a study of shared clonotypes between healthy human individuals. Profiled with immunoSEQ multiplex PCR; TCRdb holds only in-frame clones, not every one. Among about 1,500,000 clones listed, 95% to 97% were seen once. The sample consisted of naive CD4+ T cells sorted from blood. The receptor set was obtained from a man aged 25 to 40 in good health. The CDR3 runs from the conserved cysteine through the conserved F or W. A D gene is named only where the DNA matches it firmly.

v_gene	d_gene	j_gene	CDR3aa
TRBV11-2	TRBD1	TRBJ1-2	CASSLRGQPNYGYTF
TRBV2	NA	TRBJ1-5	CASRALRSGGYAQHF
TRBV5-6	NA	TRBJ2-3	CASSFIEGTDTQYF
TRBV12-5	NA	TRBJ1-1	CASGSTGEAFF
TRBV30	NA	TRBJ2-7	CAWSLALYEQYF
TRBV9	NA	TRBJ1-3	CASSVAAGVSGNTIYF
TRBV6-5	NA	TRBJ2-7	CASSYSWLANTYEQYF
TRBV5-1	NA	TRBJ2-2	CASSRFPREDTGELFF
TRBV18	NA	TRBJ1-5	CASSPRAARPQHF
TRBV2	NA	TRBJ2-2	CASRQGGTGELFF
TRBV5-4	NA	TRBJ1-1	CASSWDPVNTEAFF
TRBV7-8	NA	TRBJ2-7	CASSLDAGSDEQYF
TRBV4-1	NA	TRBJ2-7	CASSQEQGIDYEQYF
TRBV10-1	NA	TRBJ2-5	CASSDGSQETQYF
TRBV7-3	NA	TRBJ2-2	CASSPWARNTGELFF
TRBV28	TRBD1	TRBJ2-7	CASSLLQGYEQYF
TRBV4-1	NA	TRBJ2-2	CASSQVVVVKPGELFF
TRBV28	TRBD2	TRBJ2-3	CASSTGTSHQYF